The T cell receptor beta chain described here comes from a study of blood T cell repertoires in COVID-19 (dated by TCRdb to 2018 to 2021). Regarding the research as a whole: Samples from collaborators originated in the United States, Italy and Spain and spanned both the acute and convalescent phases of COVID-19. The material from the prospective study consisted of cDNA or gDNA derived from T cells, B-cell-depleted T cells, or PBMCs. The dataset comprised deeply sampled blood TCRbeta repertoires from subjects exposed to, actively infected with, or recovered from COVID-19. The repertoires were made available in a free public database intended to serve as a resource for research on the immune response to SARS-CoV-2. Samples were obtained from the ongoing ImmuneRACE study (first 160 participants) and from over 1,000 subjects provided by 6 global collaborators. The sample metadata nearly always contained a de-identified subject ID, COVID-19 status, age in years and sex. Where available, HLA class I and class II types were taken from metadata supplied by the sample provider and were not determined by assay-based typing.

V is pared back by 6 bases and J by 1 base, with 14 bases lying between the germline termini. Taken from the germline V gene, the CDR1 and CDR2 loops are SGHRS and YFSETQ. The CDR3 holds 14 amino acids from the cysteine to the phenylalanine. Only the CDR3 region is kept as DNA, spanning 42 bases read in frame from base 1. Overall study outcomes, separate from this receptor: The amount of clinical and demographic metadata varied by source and participant and was provided uncurated.

TCRbeta CDR3 regions were amplified from genomic DNA by means of the immunoSEQ Assay, a bias-controlled multiplex PCR. The study's processing was this. Nucleated cell counts per sample were estimated from amplification of reference gene primers within the assay. To quantify the absolute abundance of each unique TCRbeta CDR3 rearrangement, sequence reads were collapsed and filtered. For each sample, productive Simpson clonality was calculated as the square root of Simpson's diversity index over productive rearrangements. In its TCRdb copy, this immuneACCESS table keeps in-frame sequences only and misses some clones. Where compared with another copy, unresolved V genes explain less than half of these, and the others have no known cause. That table furnishes V, J and clone size, whereas the DNA furnished D and trimming. The sample has 200,000 or so clones on record, about nine tenths of them singletons. Of the sample, roughly 2.5% is held by the ten largest clones.

Each collaborating institution followed its own protocols to collect whole blood in K2EDTA tubes. For TCRbeta analysis, collaborators shipped samples in one of three forms: frozen whole blood, isolated PBMCs, or DNA extracted from either of those sample types. In the case of this clone: What this receptor recognizes is not known. Per-nucleotide qualities are absent, and no much larger clonotype sits a single base away.

Sequenced sample: peripheral blood. The chain is assembled from TRBV5-1 and TRBJ2-7; TRBD2 is perhaps the D gene, given 5 matching bases. The sequence was collected from a woman aged 60-75 years with acute or convalescent COVID-19. The CDR3 here reads CASNSGVTSYEQYF. The sequenced DNA: TGCGCCAGCAATTCCGGGGTGACATCCTACGAGCAGTACTTC.